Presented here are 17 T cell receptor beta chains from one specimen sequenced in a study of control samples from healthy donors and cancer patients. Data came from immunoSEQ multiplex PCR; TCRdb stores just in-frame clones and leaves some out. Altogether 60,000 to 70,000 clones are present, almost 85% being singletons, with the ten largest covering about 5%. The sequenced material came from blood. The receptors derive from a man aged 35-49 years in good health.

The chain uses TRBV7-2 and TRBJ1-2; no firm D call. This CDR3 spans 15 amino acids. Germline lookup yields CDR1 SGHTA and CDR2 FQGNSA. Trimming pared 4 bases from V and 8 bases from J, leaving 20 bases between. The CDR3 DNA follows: TGTGCCAGCAGCTCACCCAGGCAGGTCAGTCGAGGCTACACCTTC. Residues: CASSSPRQVSRGYTF. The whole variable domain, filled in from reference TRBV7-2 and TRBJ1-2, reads GAGVSQSPSNKVTEKGKDVELRCDPISGHTALYWYRQSLGQGLEFLIYFQGNSAPDKSGLPSDRFSAERTGGSVSTLTIQRTQQEDSAVYLCASSSPRQVSRGYTFGSGTRLTVV.

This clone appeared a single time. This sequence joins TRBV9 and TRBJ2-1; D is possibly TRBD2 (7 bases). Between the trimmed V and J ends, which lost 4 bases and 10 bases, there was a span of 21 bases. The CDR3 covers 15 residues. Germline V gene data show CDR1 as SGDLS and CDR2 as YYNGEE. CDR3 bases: TGTGCCAGCAGCCCCCTAGCGGCCAAGGGGGGGGAGCAGTTCTTC. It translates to CASSPLAAKGGEQFF.

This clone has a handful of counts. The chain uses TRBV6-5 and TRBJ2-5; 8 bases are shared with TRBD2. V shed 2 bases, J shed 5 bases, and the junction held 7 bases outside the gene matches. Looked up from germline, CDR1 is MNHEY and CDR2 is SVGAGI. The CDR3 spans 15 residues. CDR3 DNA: TGTGCCAGCAGTTACGGAGCGGGGGCGGGGGAGACCCAGTACTTC. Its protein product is CASSYGAGAGETQYF.

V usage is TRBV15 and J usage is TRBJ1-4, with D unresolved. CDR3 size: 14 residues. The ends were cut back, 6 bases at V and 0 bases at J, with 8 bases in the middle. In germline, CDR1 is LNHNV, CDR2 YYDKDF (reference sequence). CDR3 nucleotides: TGTGCCACCAGGGATCCCGCAACTAATGAAAAACTGTTTTTT. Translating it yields CATRDPATNEKLFF.

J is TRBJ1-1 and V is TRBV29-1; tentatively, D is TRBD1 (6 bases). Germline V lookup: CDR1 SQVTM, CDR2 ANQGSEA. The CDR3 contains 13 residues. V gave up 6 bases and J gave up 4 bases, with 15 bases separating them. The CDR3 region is CSVRPGQSTEAFF. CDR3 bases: TGCAGCGTGCGACCGGGACAAAGCACTGAAGCTTTCTTT.

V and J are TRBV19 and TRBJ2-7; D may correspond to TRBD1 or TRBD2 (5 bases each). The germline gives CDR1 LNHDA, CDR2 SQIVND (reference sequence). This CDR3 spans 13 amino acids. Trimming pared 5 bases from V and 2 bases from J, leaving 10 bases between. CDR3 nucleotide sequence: TGTGCCAGTAGTGTCAGGGACGCCTACGAGCAGTACTTC. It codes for CASSVRDAYEQYF.

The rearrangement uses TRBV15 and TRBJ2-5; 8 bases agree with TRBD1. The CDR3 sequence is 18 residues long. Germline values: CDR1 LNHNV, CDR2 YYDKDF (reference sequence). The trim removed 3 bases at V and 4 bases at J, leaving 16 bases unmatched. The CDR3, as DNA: TGTGCCACCAGCAGGCCCGCAAGGGCCACAGGGGGTCGAGAGACCCAGTACTTC. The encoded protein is CATSRPARATGGRETQYF. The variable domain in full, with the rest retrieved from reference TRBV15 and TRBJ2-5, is DAMVIQNPRYQVTQFGKPVTLSCSQTLNHNVMYWYQQKSSQAPKLLFHYYDKDFNNEADTPDNFQSRRPNTSFCFLDIRSPGLGDTAMYLCATSRPARATGGRETQYFGPGTRLLVL.

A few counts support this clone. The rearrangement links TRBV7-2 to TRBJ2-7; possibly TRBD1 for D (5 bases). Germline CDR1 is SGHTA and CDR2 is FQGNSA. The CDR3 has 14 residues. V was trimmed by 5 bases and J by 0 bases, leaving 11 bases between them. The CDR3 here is CASSLTGSSYEQYF. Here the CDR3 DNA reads TGTGCCAGCAGCCTCACAGGTAGCTCCTACGAGCAGTACTTC.

The CDR3: CASSLVDLKKRETQYF. The DNA for the CDR3 is TGCGCCAGCAGCTTGGTGGACCTCAAAAAGCGAGAGACCCAGTACTTC. The chain has TRBV5-1 and TRBJ2-5; D unresolved. Trimming pared 0 bases from V and 4 bases from J, leaving 16 bases between. The CDR3 covers 16 residues. The germline CDR1 and CDR2 sequences are SGHRS and YFSETQ.

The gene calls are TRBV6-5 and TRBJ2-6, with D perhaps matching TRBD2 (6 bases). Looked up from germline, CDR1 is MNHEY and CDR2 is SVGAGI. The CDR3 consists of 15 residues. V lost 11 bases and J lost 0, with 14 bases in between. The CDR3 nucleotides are TGTGCCGGGGGACTGGTAAGCTCTGGGGCCAACGTCCTGACTTTC. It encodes CAGGLVSSGANVLTF.

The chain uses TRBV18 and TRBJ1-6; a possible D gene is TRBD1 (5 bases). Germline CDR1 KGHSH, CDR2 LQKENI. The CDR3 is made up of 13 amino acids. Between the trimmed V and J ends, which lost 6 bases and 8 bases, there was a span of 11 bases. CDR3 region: CASSPGVDSPLHF. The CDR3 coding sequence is TGTGCCAGCTCCCCGGGGGTCGATTCACCCCTCCACTTT.

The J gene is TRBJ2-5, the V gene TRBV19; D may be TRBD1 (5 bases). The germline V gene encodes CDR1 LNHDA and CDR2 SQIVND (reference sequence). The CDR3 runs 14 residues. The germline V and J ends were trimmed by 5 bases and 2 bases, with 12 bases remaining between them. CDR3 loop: CASSPGDSQETQYF. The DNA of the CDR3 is TGTGCCAGTAGTCCCGGAGACAGTCAAGAGACCCAGTACTTC.

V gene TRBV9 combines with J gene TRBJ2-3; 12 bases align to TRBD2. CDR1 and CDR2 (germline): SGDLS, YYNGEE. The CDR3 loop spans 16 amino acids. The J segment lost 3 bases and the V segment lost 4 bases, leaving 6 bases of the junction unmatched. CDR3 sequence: CASSPGLAGRTDTQYF. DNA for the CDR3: TGTGCCAGCAGCCCCGGACTAGCGGGGCGGACAGATACGCAGTATTTT.

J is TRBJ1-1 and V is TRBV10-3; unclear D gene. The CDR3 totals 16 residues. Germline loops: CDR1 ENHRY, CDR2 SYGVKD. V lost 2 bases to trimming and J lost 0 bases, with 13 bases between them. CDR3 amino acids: CAISEGQGTMNTEAFF. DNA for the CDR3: TGTGCCATCAGTGAGGGGCAAGGTACCATGAACACTGAAGCTTTCTTT.

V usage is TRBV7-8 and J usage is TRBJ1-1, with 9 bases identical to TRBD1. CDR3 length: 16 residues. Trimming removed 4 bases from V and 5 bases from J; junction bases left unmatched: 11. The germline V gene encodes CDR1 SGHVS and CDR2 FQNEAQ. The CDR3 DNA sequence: TGTGCCAGCAGCTCCTTGGATCGAGACAGGGGGACTGAAGCTTTCTTT. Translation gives CASSSLDRDRGTEAFF. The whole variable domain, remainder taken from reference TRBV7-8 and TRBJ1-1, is GAGVSQSPRYKVAKRGQDVALRCDPISGHVSLFWYQQALGQGPEFLTYFQNEAQLDKSGLPSDRFFAERPEGSVSTLKIQRTQQEDSAVYLCASSSLDRDRGTEAFFGQGTRLTVV.

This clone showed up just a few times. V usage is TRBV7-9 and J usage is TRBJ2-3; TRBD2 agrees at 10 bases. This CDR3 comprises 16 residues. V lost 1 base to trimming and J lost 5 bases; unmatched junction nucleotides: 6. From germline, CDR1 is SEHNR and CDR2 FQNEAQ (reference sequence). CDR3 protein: CASSLVSGRDIDTQYF. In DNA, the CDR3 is TGTGCCAGCAGCTTAGTAAGCGGGAGGGACATAGATACGCAGTATTTT. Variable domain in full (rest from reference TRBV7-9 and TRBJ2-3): DTGVSQNPRHKITKRGQNVTFRCDPISEHNRLYWYRQTLGQGPEFLTYFQNEAQLEKSRLLSDRFSAERPKGSFSTLEIQRTEQGDSAMYLCASSLVSGRDIDTQYFGPGTRLTVL.

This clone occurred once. The CDR3 DNA follows: TGTGCCAGCAGCTTAGAATGGTGGGAGAACTATGGCTACACCTTC. Translated, it gives CASSLEWWENYGYTF. This chain links TRBV7-2 with TRBJ1-2; D remains unclear. The V end lost 1 base, the J end lost 2 bases, and 11 bases lay between the germline ends. The CDR3 contains 15 residues. Germline CDR1 is SGHTA and CDR2 is FQGNSA.